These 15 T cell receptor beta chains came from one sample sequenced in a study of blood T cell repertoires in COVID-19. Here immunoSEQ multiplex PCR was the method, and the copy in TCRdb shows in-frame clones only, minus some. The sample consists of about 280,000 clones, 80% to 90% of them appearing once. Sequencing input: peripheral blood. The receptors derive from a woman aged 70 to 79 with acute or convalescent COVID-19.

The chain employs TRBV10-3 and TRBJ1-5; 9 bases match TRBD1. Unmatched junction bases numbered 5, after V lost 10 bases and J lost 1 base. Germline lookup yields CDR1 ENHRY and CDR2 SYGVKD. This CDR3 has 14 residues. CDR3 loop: CASGQGNSNQPQHF. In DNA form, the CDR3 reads TGTGCCAGCGGACAGGGGAACAGCAATCAGCCCCAGCATTTT.

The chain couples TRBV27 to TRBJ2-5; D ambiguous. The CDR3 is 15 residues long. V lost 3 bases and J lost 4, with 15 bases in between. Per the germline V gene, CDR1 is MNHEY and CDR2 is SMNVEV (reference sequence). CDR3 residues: CASSFYPRRGETQYF. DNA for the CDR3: TGTGCCAGCAGTTTCTACCCTAGGCGCGGAGAGACCCAGTACTTC.

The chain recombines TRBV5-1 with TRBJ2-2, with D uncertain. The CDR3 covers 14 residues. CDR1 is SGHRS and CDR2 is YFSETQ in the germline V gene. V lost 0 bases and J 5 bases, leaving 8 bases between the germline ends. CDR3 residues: CASSLGQRTGELFF. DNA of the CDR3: TGCGCCAGCAGCTTGGGTCAGCGTACCGGGGAGCTGTTTTTT.

DNA of the CDR3: TGTGCCAGCAGCCAAGGTACAGCTCAGGAGACCCAGTACTTC. Residues: CASSQGTAQETQYF. This chain joins TRBV3-1 (or the pseudogene TRBV3-2) and TRBJ2-5; no definite D call. V lost 1 base and J lost 5, with 11 bases in between. Per germline, CDR1 LGHDT and CDR2 YNNKEL (reference sequence). The CDR3 has 14 amino acids.

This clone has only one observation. In DNA, the CDR3 is TGTGCCAGCAGTTTAGCCCCGACAGGGCGTACCGGGGAGCTGTTTTTT. It is translated as CASSLAPTGRTGELFF. The V and J genes are TRBV27 and TRBJ2-2; 7 bases map to TRBD1. V lost 2 bases and J lost 5; bases outside the gene matches: 8. CDR1 and CDR2 from the germline V gene are MNHEY and SMNVEV (reference sequence). The length of the CDR3 is 16 residues.

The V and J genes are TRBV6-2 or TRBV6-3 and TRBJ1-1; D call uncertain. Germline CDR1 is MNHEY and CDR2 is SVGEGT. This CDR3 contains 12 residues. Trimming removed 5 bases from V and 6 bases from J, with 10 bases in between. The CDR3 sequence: CASSETTAEAFF. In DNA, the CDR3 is TGTGCCAGCAGTGAGACTACCGCTGAAGCTTTCTTT.

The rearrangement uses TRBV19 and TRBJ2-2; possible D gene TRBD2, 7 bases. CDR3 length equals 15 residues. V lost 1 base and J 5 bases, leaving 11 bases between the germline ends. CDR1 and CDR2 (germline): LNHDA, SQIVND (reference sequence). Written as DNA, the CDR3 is TGTGCCAGTAGTATAGCGGGGGGCTCAACCGGGGAGCTGTTTTTT. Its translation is CASSIAGGSTGELFF.

CDR3 DNA sequence: TGTGCCAGCAGACGTGGACTCAGGGGAGAGACCCAGTACTTC. This translates into CASRRGLRGETQYF. The chain has TRBV6-5 and TRBJ2-5, with D perhaps TRBD1 (6 bases). V lost 6 bases, J lost 4 bases, and 15 bases lay in between. The CDR3 covers 14 residues. The V gene's germline CDR1 is MNHEY and CDR2 SVGAGI.

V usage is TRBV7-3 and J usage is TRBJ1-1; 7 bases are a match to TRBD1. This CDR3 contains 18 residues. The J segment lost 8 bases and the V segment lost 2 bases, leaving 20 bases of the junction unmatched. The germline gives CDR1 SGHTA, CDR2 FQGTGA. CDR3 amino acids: CASSLRSGLNRDSSEAFF. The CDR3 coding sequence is TGTGCCAGCAGCTTACGTTCGGGGTTGAATAGGGACAGCTCGGAAGCTTTCTTT.

The CDR3 loop is CASSQTGLANYGYTF. The CDR3 DNA sequence: TGCGCCAGCAGCCAAACAGGGTTAGCTAACTATGGCTACACCTTC. The chain recombines TRBV5-1 with TRBJ1-2; D may be TRBD1 (6 bases). Trimming removed 4 bases from V and 0 bases from J, with 13 bases in between. CDR1 and CDR2 (germline): SGHRS, YFSETQ. This CDR3 spans 15 amino acids.

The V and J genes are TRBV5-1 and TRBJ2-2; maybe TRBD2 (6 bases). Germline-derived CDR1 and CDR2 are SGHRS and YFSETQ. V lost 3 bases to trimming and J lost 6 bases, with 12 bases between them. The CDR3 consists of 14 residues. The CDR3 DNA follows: TGCGCCAGCAGCTGGTCCGGGACTCCCGGGGAGCTGTTTTTT. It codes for CASSWSGTPGELFF.

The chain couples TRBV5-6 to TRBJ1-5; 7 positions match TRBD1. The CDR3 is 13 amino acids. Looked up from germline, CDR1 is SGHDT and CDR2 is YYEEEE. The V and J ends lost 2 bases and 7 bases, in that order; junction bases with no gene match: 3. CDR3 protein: CASSLQGYQPQHF. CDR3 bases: TGTGCCAGCAGCTTACAGGGGTACCAGCCCCAGCATTTT.

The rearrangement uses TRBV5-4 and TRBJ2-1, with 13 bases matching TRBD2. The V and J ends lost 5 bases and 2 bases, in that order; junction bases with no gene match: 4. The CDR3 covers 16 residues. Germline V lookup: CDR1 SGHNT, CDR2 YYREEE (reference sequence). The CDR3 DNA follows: TGTGCCAGCAGTACTAGCGGGGGGGCACCCTACAATGAGCAGTTCTTC. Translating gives CASSTSGGAPYNEQFF.

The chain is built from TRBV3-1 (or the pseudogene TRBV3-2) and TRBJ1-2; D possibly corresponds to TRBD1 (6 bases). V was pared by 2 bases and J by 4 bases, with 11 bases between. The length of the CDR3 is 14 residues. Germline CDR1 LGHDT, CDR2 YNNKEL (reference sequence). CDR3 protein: CASSQPSRGYGYTF. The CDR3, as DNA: TGTGCCAGCAGCCAACCCAGCAGGGGCTATGGCTACACCTTC.

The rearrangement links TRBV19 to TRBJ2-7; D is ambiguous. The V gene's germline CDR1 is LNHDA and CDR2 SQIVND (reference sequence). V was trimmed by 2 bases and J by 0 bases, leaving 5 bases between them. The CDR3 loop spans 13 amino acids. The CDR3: CASSITVSYEQYF. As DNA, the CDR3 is TGTGCCAGTAGTATAACAGTCTCCTACGAGCAGTACTTC.